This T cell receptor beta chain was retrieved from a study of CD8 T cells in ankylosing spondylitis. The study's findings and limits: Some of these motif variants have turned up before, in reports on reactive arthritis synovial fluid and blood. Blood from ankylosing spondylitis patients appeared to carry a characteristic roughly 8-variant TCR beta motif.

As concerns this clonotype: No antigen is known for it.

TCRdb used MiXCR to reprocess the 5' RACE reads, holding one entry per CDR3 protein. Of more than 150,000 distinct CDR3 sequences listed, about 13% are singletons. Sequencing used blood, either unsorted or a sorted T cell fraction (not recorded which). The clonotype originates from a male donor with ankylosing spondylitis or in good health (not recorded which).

The chain's CDR3 is CASSLEDGTLSDNEQFF. CDR3 nucleotide sequence: TGTGCCAGCAGCTTAGAGGACGGGACGTTATCCGACAATGAGCAGTTCTTC. This sequence joins TRBV7-9 and TRBJ2-1, with D possibly being TRBD1 or TRBD2 (5 bases each). Trimming cost V 1 base and J 5 bases, with 18 bases left between them. Germline CDR1 and CDR2: SEHNR and FQNEAQ (reference sequence). The CDR3 consists of 17 residues.